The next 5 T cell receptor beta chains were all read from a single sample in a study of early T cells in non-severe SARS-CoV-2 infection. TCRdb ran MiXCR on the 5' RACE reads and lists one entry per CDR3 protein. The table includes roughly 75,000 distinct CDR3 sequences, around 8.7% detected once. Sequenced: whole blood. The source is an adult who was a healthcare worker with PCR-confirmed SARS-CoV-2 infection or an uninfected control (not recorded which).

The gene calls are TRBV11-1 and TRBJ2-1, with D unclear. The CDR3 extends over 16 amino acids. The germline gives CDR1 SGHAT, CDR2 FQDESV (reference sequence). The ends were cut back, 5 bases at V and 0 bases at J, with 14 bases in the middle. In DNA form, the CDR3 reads TGTGCCAGCAGCCTCTCCGGCGGAAGCTCCTACAATGAGCAGTTCTTC. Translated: CASSLSGGSSYNEQFF.

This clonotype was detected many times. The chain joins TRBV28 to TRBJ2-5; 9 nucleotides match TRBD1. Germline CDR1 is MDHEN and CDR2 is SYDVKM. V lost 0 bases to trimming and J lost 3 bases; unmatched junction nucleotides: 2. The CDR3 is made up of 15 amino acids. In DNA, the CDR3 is TGTGCCAGCAGTTTATGGTGGACAGGGGAAGAGACCCAGTACTTC. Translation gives CASSLWWTGEETQYF.

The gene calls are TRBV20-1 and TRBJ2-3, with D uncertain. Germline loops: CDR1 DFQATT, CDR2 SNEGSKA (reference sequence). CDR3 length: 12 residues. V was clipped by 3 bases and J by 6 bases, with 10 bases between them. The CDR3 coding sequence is TGCAGTGCTAGGTCACGGGCCGATACGCAGTATTTT. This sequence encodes CSARSRADTQYF.

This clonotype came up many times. This CDR3 is CASRLLGTANQPQHF. In nucleotides, the CDR3 is TGTGCCAGCAGACTACTCGGGACGGCCAATCAGCCCCAGCATTTT. This chain connects TRBV27 to TRBJ1-5, with D tentatively TRBD1 (5 bases). Trimming removed 6 bases from V and 3 bases from J, with 15 bases in between. CDR3 length: 15 residues. Germline CDR1 reads MNHEY; CDR2 reads SMNVEV (reference sequence).

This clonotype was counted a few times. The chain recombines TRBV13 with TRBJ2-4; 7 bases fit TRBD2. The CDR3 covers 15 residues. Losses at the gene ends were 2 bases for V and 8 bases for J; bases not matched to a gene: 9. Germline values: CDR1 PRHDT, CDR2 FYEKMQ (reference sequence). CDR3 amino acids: CASSLTSPGGDIQYF. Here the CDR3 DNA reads TGTGCCAGCAGCTTAACTAGCCCGGGGGGTGACATTCAGTACTTC.